What follows are 30 T cell receptor beta chains derived from one specimen sequenced in a study of T cells in Graves' hyperthyroidism and ophthalmopathy. Using RNA transcripts as the source, TCR beta CDR3 regions were amplified. Using the HTBI primer set, a first-round RT-PCR was run on the TCR CDR3. TCRdb recomputed calls from the multiplex PCR reads with MiXCR, one row per CDR3 protein. Of approximately 600,000 distinct CDR3 sequences listed, roughly 17% were seen once; the top ten hold approximately 3.8%. The sample was blood. The receptors shown here come from a woman in her 30s with Graves' hyperthyroidism.

The V gene is TRBV7-8, the J gene TRBJ2-1; TRBD2 might be the D (6 bases). The CDR3 contains 16 residues. Trimming stripped 3 bases from V and 7 bases from J, with 19 bases between. Germline lookup yields CDR1 SGHVS and CDR2 FQNEAQ. In nucleotides, the CDR3 is TGTGCCAGCAGCTTCGTCTGGGGGGAGTTGAATAATGAGCAGTTCTTC. It yields the protein CASSFVWGELNNEQFF.

This clonotype has ten or more counts. J is TRBJ2-1 and V is TRBV27; tentatively, D is TRBD2 (5 bases). The germline V and J ends were trimmed by 5 bases and 8 bases, with 16 bases remaining between them. The germline gives CDR1 MNHEY, CDR2 SMNVEV (reference sequence). CDR3 length equals 14 residues. CDR3 sequence reads: CASSPLGSAYEQFF. The CDR3 DNA is TGTGCCAGCAGTCCCCTCGGTAGCGCCTATGAGCAGTTCTTC.

This clonotype has just a few counts. The rearrangement joins TRBV7-2 to TRBJ2-1; 11 nucleotides match TRBD2. Per germline, CDR1 SGHTA and CDR2 FQGNSA. Trimming removed 5 bases from V and 4 bases from J; junction bases left unmatched: 7. There are 16 residues in the CDR3. The DNA for the CDR3 is TGTGCCAGCAGCGAGATAGCGGGAGGGCCATACAATGAGCAGTTCTTC. This sequence encodes CASSEIAGGPYNEQFF.

This clonotype was recorded at least ten times. The genes are TRBV3-1 and TRBJ1-1; 7 bases map to TRBD1. The trim removed 2 bases at V and 0 bases at J, leaving 15 bases unmatched. Per germline, CDR1 LGHDT and CDR2 YNNKEL (reference sequence). This CDR3 region has 19 residues. CDR3 sequence (DNA): TGTGCCAGCAGCCAATCACGACAGGGAAAGAGGCTGATGAACACTGAAGCTTTCTTT. This codes for CASSQSRQGKRLMNTEAFF.

Many counts were recorded for this clonotype. The V gene is TRBV28, the J gene TRBJ1-4, with D perhaps TRBD1 (6 bases). CDR1 is MDHEN, CDR2 SYDVKM, per germline. The CDR3 is 14 amino acids. V was clipped by 3 bases and J by 2 bases, with 7 bases between them. CDR3 sequence (DNA): TGTGCCAGCAGTTTCGGGGGCACTAATGAAAAACTGTTTTTT. Translating gives CASSFGGTNEKLFF. Full variable domain (remainder filled in from reference TRBV28 and TRBJ1-4): DVKVTQSSRYLVKRTGEKVFLECVQDMDHENMFWYRQDPGLGLRLIYFSYDVKMKEKGDIPEGYSVSREKKERFSLILESASTNQTSMYLCASSFGGTNEKLFFGSGTQLSVL.

This sequence joins TRBV20-1 and TRBJ1-4, with D uncertain. CDR3 length equals 15 residues. CDR1 and CDR2 from the germline V gene are DFQATT and SNEGSKA (reference sequence). Between the trimmed V and J ends, which lost 6 bases and 0 bases, there was a span of 14 bases. The CDR3 DNA follows: TGCAGTGCCACCCCGACACCTGCAACTAATGAAAAACTGTTTTTT. Amino acids: CSATPTPATNEKLFF.

In this sample, this clonotype turned up a few times. The rearrangement links TRBV9 to TRBJ2-1; a weak D match, TRBD1 (5 bases). Germline V gene sequence: CDR1 SGDLS, CDR2 YYNGEE. CDR3 length: 16 residues. V lost 0 bases and J lost 9, with 19 bases in between. This CDR3 reads CASSVDQWMGRGEQFF. For the CDR3, the DNA is TGTGCCAGCAGCGTAGATCAATGGATGGGAAGGGGTGAGCAGTTCTTC.

Ten or more counts support this clonotype. The chain carries TRBV27 and TRBJ2-7, with TRBD1 matching over 7 bases. CDR1 MNHEY and CDR2 SMNVEV come from the germline V gene (reference sequence). The CDR3 extends over 14 amino acids. The junction had 10 bases not matched to a gene; V was cut back by 8 bases and J by 3 bases. The DNA for the CDR3 is TGTGCCAGCCGCGGGCCAAGGGGGCTCTACGAGCAGTACTTC. It specifies CASRGPRGLYEQYF.

There are many counts of this clonotype. This chain connects TRBV27 to TRBJ2-7, with 8 bases lining up with TRBD1. CDR1 is MNHEY and CDR2 is SMNVEV in the germline V gene (reference sequence). After removal of 2 bases from V and 1 base from J, the junction contained 1 base not matched to a gene. This CDR3 region has 14 residues. In DNA form, the CDR3 reads TGTGCCAGCAGTTTAGGGGACAGGTCCTACGAGCAGTACTTC. Translated: CASSLGDRSYEQYF.

On this clonotype itself: The junction departs from the called germline gene at one end, perhaps through a read error. V is TRBV6-5 and J is TRBJ2-1; 7 nucleotides match TRBD1. This CDR3 region has 16 residues. Germline CDR1 and CDR2: MNHEY and SVGAGI. The CDR3 loop is CATSYSGTAAYNEQFF. Here the CDR3 DNA reads TGTGCCACCAGTTATTCCGGGACAGCCGCCTACAATGAGCAGTTCTTC.

The V call is TRBV5-4, the J call TRBJ2-2; TRBD1 agrees at 7 bases. Trimming at V came to 6 bases and at J to 5 bases, leaving 7 bases not matched to a gene. There are 14 residues in the CDR3. Per the germline V gene, CDR1 is SGHNT and CDR2 is YYREEE (reference sequence). The CDR3 DNA follows: TGTGCCAGCACCGATCCGACAGGGACCGGGGAGCTGTTTTTT. Protein: CASTDPTGTGELFF.

Ten or more counts support this clonotype. DNA for the CDR3: TGTGCCAGCAGTATAGCCAGCTCCTACAATGAGCAGTTCTTC. It is translated as CASSIASSYNEQFF. V is TRBV2 and J is TRBJ2-1; D unclear. Trimming cost V 5 bases and J 0 bases, with 8 bases left between them. Germline V CDR1 and CDR2: SNHLY, FYNNEI. The CDR3 is 14 amino acids.

This clonotype was counted between two and nine times. V and J are TRBV4-2 and TRBJ2-5; TRBD2 agrees at 13 bases. This CDR3 contains 15 residues. Trimming at V came to 4 bases and at J to 5 bases, leaving 4 bases not matched to a gene. The germline V gene has CDR1 LGHNA and CDR2 YNFKEQ. The CDR3: CASSRTSGSGETQYF. The CDR3, as DNA: TGTGCCAGCAGCCGGACTAGCGGGAGCGGTGAGACCCAGTACTTC.

This clonotype was counted many times. The chain combines TRBV3-1 with TRBJ1-5; TRBD1 aligns across 7 bases. The V segment lost 4 bases and the J segment 1 base; nucleotides outside the gene matches: 7. This CDR3 spans 16 amino acids. Germline assignment: CDR1 LGHDT and CDR2 YNNKEL (reference sequence). CDR3 residues: CASSRKDRASNQPQHF. DNA of the CDR3: TGTGCCAGCAGCCGTAAAGACAGGGCCAGCAATCAGCCCCAGCATTTT.

The chain is built from TRBV29-1 and TRBJ2-3; 7 nucleotides match TRBD2. The ends lost 3 bases at V and 6 bases at J; junction bases unmatched: 9. Looked up from germline, CDR1 is SQVTM and CDR2 is ANQGSEA. This CDR3 contains 14 residues. This CDR3 reads CSVDAGAIGDTQYF. The CDR3, as DNA: TGCAGCGTTGATGCGGGAGCGATAGGGGATACGCAGTATTTT.

V usage is TRBV5-4 and J usage is TRBJ2-3; TRBD2 aligns across 13 bases. This CDR3 contains 17 residues. From germline, CDR1 is SGHNT and CDR2 YYREEE (reference sequence). V lost 4 bases to trimming and J lost 0 bases; unmatched junction nucleotides: 5. The CDR3 is CASSLTSGRTSTDTQYF. The CDR3 DNA reads as TGTGCCAGCAGCCTGACTAGCGGGAGGACTAGCACAGATACGCAGTATTTT.

This clonotype was observed at least ten times. The rearrangement joins TRBV2 to TRBJ2-1, with 7 bases fitting TRBD2. With 11 bases clipped from V and 5 bases from J, the junction kept 9 bases outside the gene matches. Germline-derived CDR1 and CDR2 are SNHLY and FYNNEI. The CDR3 has 13 amino acids. In nucleotides, the CDR3 is TGTGCCTCCCGGGAGGAGCACGACAATGAGCAGTTCTTC. Protein: CASREEHDNEQFF.

V usage is TRBV11-3 and J usage is TRBJ1-2, with 7 nucleotides matching TRBD1. V lost 7 bases and J lost 4; bases outside the gene matches: 3. Germline V lookup: CDR1 SGHNT, CDR2 YENEEA. The CDR3 runs to 12 residues. The CDR3 sequence is CASIRQGYGYTF. In DNA form, the CDR3 reads TGTGCCAGCATCCGACAGGGCTATGGCTACACCTTC.

This clonotype was picked up many times. The V and J genes are TRBV3-1 and TRBJ2-3, with TRBD2 matching 8 bases. The length of the CDR3 is 16 residues. Germline V gene lookup returns CDR1 LGHDT and CDR2 YNNKEL (reference sequence). J was trimmed by 2 bases and V by 3 bases; bases with no gene match: 7. CDR3 sequence (DNA): TGTGCCAGCAGCCACCACGGGACTAGGTCCACAGATACGCAGTATTTT. It encodes CASSHHGTRSTDTQYF.

Concerning this clonotype: This sequence may be a read error, since a much larger clone differs from it by one base. This chain connects TRBV6-2 or TRBV6-3 to TRBJ2-5; D is perhaps TRBD1 or TRBD2 (6 bases each). The V and J ends lost 5 bases and 8 bases respectively, with 15 bases between them. This CDR3 region has 13 residues. The germline gives CDR1 MNHEY, CDR2 SVGEGT. The CDR3 DNA follows: TGTGCCAGCAGTGCGGGGACAACGGAAACCCAGTACTTC. Translated: CASSAGTTETQYF.

This clonotype was counted many times. The rearrangement joins TRBV2 to TRBJ1-1; no firm D call. The length of the CDR3 is 13 residues. Germline V gives CDR1 SNHLY, CDR2 FYNNEI. With 3 bases removed from V and 1 base from J, the gap between germline ends came to 6 bases. CDR3 nucleotide sequence: TGTGCCAGCAGTGACACAAGGAACACTGAAGCTTTCTTT. Translated: CASSDTRNTEAFF. The variable domain in full, with the rest retrieved from reference TRBV2 and TRBJ1-1, is EPEVTQTPSHQVTQMGQEVILRCVPISNHLYFYWYRQILGQKVEFLVSFYNNEISEKSEIFDDQFSVERPDGSNFTLKIRSTKLEDSAMYFCASSDTRNTEAFFGQGTRLTVV.

The J gene is TRBJ2-7, the V gene TRBV28; 10 nucleotides align to TRBD1. There are 13 residues in the CDR3. After removal of 8 bases from V and 4 bases from J, the junction contained 5 bases not matched to a gene. The germline V gene has CDR1 MDHEN and CDR2 SYDVKM. DNA of the CDR3: TGTGCCAGCCTTGACAGGGGGCAGTACGAGCAGTACTTC. Protein sequence: CASLDRGQYEQYF.

This chain links TRBV10-2 with TRBJ1-2; D might be TRBD1 (5 bases). The CDR3 extends over 15 amino acids. V was pared by 3 bases and J by 4 bases, with 15 bases between. From germline, CDR1 is WSHSY and CDR2 SAAADI. This CDR3 reads CASSERQLQLYGYTF. For the CDR3, the DNA is TGCGCCAGCAGTGAACGACAGCTACAACTCTATGGCTACACCTTC.

This clonotype came up many times. The chain joins TRBV7-3 to TRBJ2-1; 11 bases match TRBD2. CDR3 length: 15 residues. Germline lookup yields CDR1 SGHTA and CDR2 FQGTGA. The junction had 3 bases not matched to a gene; V was cut back by 4 bases and J by 4 bases. CDR3 amino acids: CASSSGLAEYNEQFF. The CDR3 DNA reads as TGTGCCAGCAGCTCGGGACTAGCGGAGTACAATGAGCAGTTCTTC.

This chain connects TRBV5-1 to TRBJ1-1; D possibly corresponds to TRBD1 (5 bases). Germline V gives CDR1 SGHRS, CDR2 YFSETQ. Trimming removed 0 bases at V and 7 bases at J, with 13 bases between. The CDR3 is 14 residues long. The CDR3 spells CASSLARGWGEAFF. In DNA, the CDR3 is TGCGCCAGCAGCTTGGCCCGGGGGTGGGGTGAAGCTTTCTTT.

This clonotype was recorded at least ten times. J is TRBJ2-7 and V is TRBV3-1, with D perhaps being TRBD1 or TRBD2 (5 bases each). In germline, CDR1 is LGHDT, CDR2 YNNKEL (reference sequence). V shed 2 bases and J shed 2 bases, with 19 bases lying between them. This CDR3 region has 17 residues. CDR3 region: CASSQPRGTKRTYEQYF. CDR3 DNA sequence: TGTGCCAGCAGCCAACCGAGGGGTACGAAGCGTACCTACGAGCAGTACTTC.

This clonotype showed up many times. V usage is TRBV7-2 and J usage is TRBJ2-7; D could derive from TRBD1 or TRBD2 (6 bases each). Germline loops: CDR1 SGHTA, CDR2 FQGNSA. V was clipped by 2 bases and J by 6 bases, with 11 bases between them. CDR3 length: 13 residues. The CDR3: CASSLRGAFEQYF. The DNA for the CDR3 is TGTGCCAGCAGCTTAAGGGGGGCGTTCGAGCAGTACTTC.

This clonotype was observed many times. CDR3 nucleotide sequence: TGTGCCAGCAGCCTCTTGGGGGGGACTCCTAGCACAGATACGCAGTATTTT. Amino acids: CASSLLGGTPSTDTQYF. The V gene is TRBV11-2, the J gene TRBJ2-3; 7 positions agree with TRBD2. The V and J ends lost 5 bases and 0 bases, in that order; junction bases with no gene match: 11. The CDR3 has 17 residues. CDR1 and CDR2 from the germline V gene are SGHAT and FQNNGV.

This clonotype was observed a handful of times. The J gene is TRBJ1-2, the V gene TRBV24-1, with 10 positions matching TRBD1. CDR3 length equals 16 residues. J gave up 6 bases and V 2 bases, and 8 bases lay outside the gene matches. Germline V CDR1 and CDR2: KGHDR, SFDVKD. CDR3: CATSDSGTGVRHGYTF. CDR3 bases: TGTGCCACCAGTGATTCCGGGACAGGGGTTCGACATGGCTACACCTTC.

The chain carries TRBV14 and TRBJ2-2; the match to TRBD1 covers 7 bases. Losses at the gene ends were 1 base for V and 1 base for J; bases not matched to a gene: 9. From germline, CDR1 is SGHDN and CDR2 FVKESK. The CDR3 sequence is 18 residues long. The CDR3 sequence: CASSQAEQGIGNTGELFF. The CDR3 nucleotides read TGTGCCAGCAGCCAAGCGGAACAGGGGATCGGGAACACCGGGGAGCTGTTTTTT.